A single sample is the source of the 12 T cell receptor beta chains below, sequenced in a study of T-cell reconstitution after alpha-beta-depleted transplantation in children. The authors prepared the TCRbeta library with unique molecular identifiers. TCRdb independently ran MiXCR on the PCR reads; one entry per CDR3 protein. The repertoire holds 350,000 to 450,000 distinct CDR3 sequences, with around 21% as singletons. The sequencing used PBMCs from the stem cell graft donor, collected from the stem cell graft. The receptors originated from a human donor who donated a stem cell graft to a child with acute myeloid leukemia.

This rearrangement joins TRBV4-1 to TRBJ1-2, with a possible D match to TRBD1 (5 bases). CDR1 is MGHRA, CDR2 YSYEKL, per germline. Trimming took off 2 bases at V and 4 bases at J, with 14 bases between the two ends. There are 15 residues in the CDR3. This chain's CDR3 is CASSQKAREVYGYTF. For the CDR3, the DNA is TGCGCCAGCAGCCAAAAGGCCAGGGAAGTCTATGGCTACACCTTC.

Only a few counts were recorded for this clonotype. The rearrangement links TRBV5-1 to TRBJ2-7; perhaps TRBD2 as D (6 bases). Trimming left V 4 bases short and J 2 bases short, with 19 bases between. This CDR3 comprises 16 residues. Germline V lookup: CDR1 SGHRS, CDR2 YFSETQ. CDR3 protein: CASSSISKEGAYEQYF. The DNA of the CDR3 is TGCGCCAGCAGCAGCATCAGTAAGGAGGGAGCCTACGAGCAGTACTTC. Full variable domain (missing parts from reference TRBV5-1 and TRBJ2-7): KAGVTQTPRYLIKTRGQQVTLSCSPISGHRSVSWYQQTPGQGLQFLFEYFSETQRNKGNFPGRFSGRQFSNSRSEMNVSTLELGDSALYLCASSSISKEGAYEQYFGPGTRLTVT.

This clonotype was detected many times. CDR3 sequence (DNA): TGCGCCAGCAGCCATGATACTCTTCGCTCGAGCTCCTACGAGCAGTACTTC. Its translation is CASSHDTLRSSSYEQYF. The genes are TRBV4-1 and TRBJ2-7; D remains ambiguous. Germline loops: CDR1 MGHRA, CDR2 YSYEKL. CDR3 length: 17 residues. Trimming pared 3 bases from V and 0 bases from J, leaving 18 bases between.

This clonotype has just a few counts. This chain connects TRBV20-1 to TRBJ2-3, with 9 bases aligning to TRBD2. The germline CDR1 and CDR2 sequences are DFQATT and SNEGSKA (reference sequence). This CDR3 has 15 amino acids. Trimming cost V 5 bases and J 5 bases; bases outside gene matches: 11. This CDR3 is CSAQKGSGRGDTQYF. The CDR3 bases are TGCAGTGCTCAAAAGGGTAGCGGGAGAGGAGATACGCAGTATTTT.

The table lists this clonotype with many counts. The J gene is TRBJ2-7, the V gene TRBV29-1; the match to TRBD1 covers 8 bases. Trimming cost V 4 bases and J 0 bases; bases outside gene matches: 5. Germline CDR1 SQVTM, CDR2 ANQGSEA. CDR3 length equals 14 residues. CDR3 bases: TGCAGCGTTGGACCAGGGGGCACCTCCTACGAGCAGTACTTC. Protein sequence: CSVGPGGTSYEQYF.

The chain combines TRBV12-3 or TRBV12-4 with TRBJ1-5; no reliable D call. Trimming took 7 bases from V and 2 from J, leaving 18 bases between them. The CDR3 is 16 amino acids. The CDR3 sequence is CASKTGMSAGNQPQHF. CDR3 DNA: TGTGCCAGCAAGACGGGTATGTCAGCGGGCAATCAGCCCCAGCATTTT.

This clonotype has more than one count but fewer than ten. The V gene is TRBV20-1, the J gene TRBJ2-7; 7 bases agree with TRBD2. The CDR3 is 13 amino acids. The V gene end was trimmed by 3 bases and the J gene end by 2 bases; junction bases not matched to a gene: 4. CDR1 is DFQATT, CDR2 SNEGSKA, per germline (reference sequence). The CDR3 is CSARGGATYEQYF. CDR3 in DNA: TGCAGTGCTAGGGGAGGGGCTACCTACGAGCAGTACTTC.

This clonotype was seen more than once but under ten times. The gene calls are TRBV11-2 and TRBJ1-2; TRBD1 is a possible D gene (5 bases). The CDR3 covers 14 residues. V was shortened by 0 bases and J by 7 bases, with 12 bases between the two germline ends. From germline, CDR1 is SGHAT and CDR2 FQNNGV. The CDR3 region is CASSLDQGIPGYTF. The CDR3 region has the DNA TGTGCCAGCAGCTTAGATCAGGGTATCCCTGGCTACACCTTC.

The chain combines TRBV7-2 with TRBJ2-1, with 8 bases aligning to TRBD2. V lost 5 bases and J lost 3; bases outside the gene matches: 6. Per germline, CDR1 SGHTA and CDR2 FQGNSA. This CDR3 has 15 amino acids. CDR3 protein: CASSPTSGFYNEQFF. DNA for the CDR3: TGTGCCAGCAGCCCTACTAGCGGCTTCTACAATGAGCAGTTCTTC.

The chain links TRBV24-1 to TRBJ2-3; TRBD2 might be the D (6 bases). Germline V gene lookup returns CDR1 KGHDR and CDR2 SFDVKD. This CDR3 is built from 14 residues. V was pared by 4 bases and J by 8 bases, with 15 bases between. CDR3 protein: CATSEGTRGGTQYF. The CDR3 bases are TGTGCCACCAGTGAGGGTACAAGGGGAGGTACGCAGTATTTT.

This sequence joins TRBV11-1 and TRBJ2-2; TRBD1 might be the D (6 bases). V shed 5 bases and J shed 4 bases, with 17 bases lying between them. The germline V gene has CDR1 SGHAT and CDR2 FQDESV (reference sequence). CDR3 size: 16 residues. The CDR3 spells CASSTGTPRGTGELFF. The CDR3 DNA is TGTGCCAGCAGCACCGGGACACCCCGAGGCACCGGGGAGCTGTTTTTT.

There are a few counts of this clonotype. For the CDR3, the DNA is TGCAGTGTTTGTTTGCTGGCGGTGACTAGCACAGATACGCAGTATTTT. Its translation is CSVCLLAVTSTDTQYF. The chain links TRBV20-1 to TRBJ2-3, with D unclear. This CDR3 contains 16 residues. Germline V gives CDR1 DFQATT, CDR2 SNEGSKA (reference sequence). V was clipped by 7 bases and J by 0 bases, with 20 bases between them.